A single sample is the source of the 4 T cell receptor beta chains below, sequenced in a study of cytomegalovirus exposure and HLA in healthy donors. The PCR had 60 Vbeta and 13 Jbeta primers. Sequenced by immunoSEQ multiplex PCR; TCRdb stores in-frame clones only, minus some. The sample has some 160,000 clones; over 75% are singletons. The sample consisted of PBMCs. The source is a woman aged 45-65 years in good health and CMV-seronegative.

This clone was found once. A junction end diverges from the germline sequence, so it may reflect a read error. The chain uses TRBV28 and TRBJ2-6; possible D gene TRBD2, 6 bases. The V gene's germline CDR1 is MDHEN and CDR2 SYDVKM. The length of the CDR3 is 15 residues. The CDR3 coding sequence is TGTGCCAGCAGTTTCTCGGGAGCCGGGGCCAACGGCCTGACTTTC. Protein product: CASSFSGAGANGLTF.

J is TRBJ2-7 and V is TRBV28, with 9 bases matching TRBD2. The CDR3 is made up of 16 amino acids. V dropped 3 bases and J dropped 1; count of bases not matched to a gene: 7. Germline lookup yields CDR1 MDHEN and CDR2 SYDVKM. In DNA form, the CDR3 reads TGTGCCAGCAGTTTCTCACTAGCGGGCCTTTCCTACGAGCAGTACTTC. Amino acid sequence: CASSFSLAGLSYEQYF.

The chain uses TRBV5-1 and TRBJ1-3; unclear D gene. The CDR3 has 14 residues. Trimming left V 5 bases short and J 0 bases short, with 9 bases between. Looked up from germline, CDR1 is SGHRS and CDR2 is YFSETQ. The DNA for the CDR3 is TGCGCCAGCAGGGCTGACAACTCTGGAAACACCATATATTTT. Protein sequence: CASRADNSGNTIYF.

The chain couples TRBV15 to TRBJ1-1; 7 bases agree with TRBD1. This CDR3 has 14 residues. The ends lost 7 bases at V and 4 bases at J; junction bases unmatched: 9. Germline V lookup: CDR1 LNHNV, CDR2 YYDKDF (reference sequence). CDR3 sequence reads: CATTATGEGTEAFF. CDR3 in DNA: TGTGCCACCACCGCAACAGGGGAAGGCACTGAAGCTTTCTTT.